Below, 10 T cell receptor beta chains from the same sample are listed, as sequenced in a study of blood T cell repertoires in COVID-19. Assay: immunoSEQ multiplex PCR; the TCRdb copy retains only in-frame clones and omits some. The sample comprises fewer than 80,000 clones, approximately 86% of which are singletons, and 1% rests with the top ten. The sample was peripheral blood. These receptors were taken from a man between 65 and 80 years old with acute or convalescent COVID-19.

The CDR3 DNA follows: TGTGCCAGCAGCCCCCAATGGACTCTAAACACTGAAGCTTTCTTT. Translated: CASSPQWTLNTEAFF. This chain links TRBV9 with TRBJ1-1; D remains unclear. V shed 4 bases and J shed 2 bases, with 15 bases lying between them. The length of the CDR3 is 15 residues. Germline CDR1 reads SGDLS; CDR2 reads YYNGEE.

The chain couples TRBV7-8 to TRBJ2-3, with 9 bases fitting TRBD2. From germline, CDR1 is SGHVS and CDR2 FQNEAQ. The V gene end was trimmed by 1 base and the J gene end by 3 bases; junction bases not matched to a gene: 8. The length of the CDR3 is 17 residues. The CDR3 DNA is TGTGCCAGCAGCTTAGATGCGCGGGGGGGCCATACAGATACGCAGTATTTT. This encodes CASSLDARGGHTDTQYF.

This sequence joins TRBV19 and TRBJ2-5; 10 nucleotides agree with TRBD2. From germline, CDR1 is LNHDA and CDR2 SQIVND (reference sequence). The J segment lost 2 bases and the V segment lost 0 bases, leaving 12 bases of the junction unmatched. CDR3 size: 19 residues. The CDR3 reads CASSIDRSSGRGRQETQYF. The CDR3, as DNA: TGTGCCAGTAGTATAGATCGGTCTAGCGGGAGAGGTCGGCAAGAGACCCAGTACTTC. The full variable domain, its missing parts supplied by reference TRBV19 and TRBJ2-5, is DGGITQSPKYLFRKEGQNVTLSCEQNLNHDAMYWYRQDPGQGLRLIYYSQIVNDFQKGDIAEGYSVSREKKESFPLTVTSAQKNPTAFYLCASSIDRSSGRGRQETQYFGPGTRLLVL.

This clone has just one count. For the CDR3, the DNA is TGTGCCAGCAGCCGGGGACAGGGGGCCTCCTACGAGCAGTACTTC. Protein sequence: CASSRGQGASYEQYF. The V and J genes are TRBV9 and TRBJ2-7, with TRBD1 matching over 12 bases. Germline V gene lookup returns CDR1 SGDLS and CDR2 YYNGEE. J gave up 0 bases and V 4 bases, and 2 bases lay outside the gene matches. This CDR3 comprises 15 residues.

V gene TRBV5-1 combines with J gene TRBJ1-3, with D unclear. Trimming removed 0 bases at V and 1 base at J, with 5 bases between. Looked up from germline, CDR1 is SGHRS and CDR2 is YFSETQ. This CDR3 contains 14 residues. This chain's CDR3 is CASSLDISGNTIYF. The CDR3 DNA reads as TGCGCCAGCAGCTTGGATATATCTGGAAACACCATATATTTT.

The chain links TRBV7-2 to TRBJ1-2; D is undetermined. The germline gives CDR1 SGHTA, CDR2 FQGNSA. The V end was cut by 1 base, the J end by 7 bases, with 7 bases between. The CDR3 has 12 amino acids. The CDR3 loop reads CASSLDKSGYTF. In nucleotides, the CDR3 is TGTGCCAGCAGCTTAGACAAATCTGGCTACACCTTC.

This clone is a singleton in its sample. The chain links TRBV6-5 to TRBJ1-5; 8 positions match TRBD1. Looked up from germline, CDR1 is MNHEY and CDR2 is SVGAGI. This CDR3 has 15 amino acids. V trimming: 6 bases; J trimming: 7 bases; junction bases outside the gene matches: 11. DNA of the CDR3: TGTGCCAGCAGCCGGGACAGGTTTCCGGGACAGCCCCAGCATTTT. It yields the protein CASSRDRFPGQPQHF.

This clone was seen once. J is TRBJ2-3 and V is TRBV19; 8 nucleotides match TRBD1. V gave up 4 bases and J gave up 0 bases; unmatched junction bases: 3. This CDR3 spans 15 amino acids. CDR1 is LNHDA, CDR2 SQIVND, per germline (reference sequence). CDR3 DNA: TGTGCCAGTAGTAGCCGGGACAGGAGCACAGATACGCAGTATTTT. This translates into CASSSRDRSTDTQYF.

The chain couples TRBV4-1 to TRBJ2-1; 10 positions match TRBD2. CDR1 and CDR2 from the germline V gene are MGHRA and YSYEKL. The V segment lost 0 bases and the J segment 3 bases; nucleotides outside the gene matches: 8. CDR3 length: 18 residues. CDR3 loop: CASSQDRETSGIYNEQFF. As DNA, the CDR3 is TGCGCCAGCAGCCAAGATCGGGAAACTAGCGGGATCTACAATGAGCAGTTCTTC.

The chain uses TRBV3-1 (or the pseudogene TRBV3-2) and TRBJ1-1; the match to TRBD1 covers 9 bases. Losses at the gene ends were 1 base for V and 13 bases for J; bases not matched to a gene: 10. CDR3 length: 14 amino acids. The germline gives CDR1 LGHDT, CDR2 YNNKEL (reference sequence). The CDR3 DNA is TGTGCCAGCAGCCAAGGGACAGGGGTTGGGATCGTTTTCTTT. Its protein product is CASSQGTGVGIVFF.